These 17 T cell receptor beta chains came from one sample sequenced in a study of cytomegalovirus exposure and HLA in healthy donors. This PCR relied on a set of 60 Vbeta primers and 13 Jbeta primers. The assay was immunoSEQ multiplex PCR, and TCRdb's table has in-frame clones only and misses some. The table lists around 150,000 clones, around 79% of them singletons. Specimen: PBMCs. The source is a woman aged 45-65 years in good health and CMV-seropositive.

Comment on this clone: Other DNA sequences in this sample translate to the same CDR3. CDR3 region: CASSPGSPSYEQYF. The CDR3 nucleotides are TGTGCCAGCAGCCCCGGGAGCCCTTCCTACGAGCAGTACTTC. The rearrangement uses TRBV5-4 and TRBJ2-7, with D tentatively TRBD2 (6 bases). The CDR3 is made up of 14 amino acids. Trimming cost V 4 bases and J 1 base, with 12 bases left between them. The germline V gene has CDR1 SGHNT and CDR2 YYREEE (reference sequence).

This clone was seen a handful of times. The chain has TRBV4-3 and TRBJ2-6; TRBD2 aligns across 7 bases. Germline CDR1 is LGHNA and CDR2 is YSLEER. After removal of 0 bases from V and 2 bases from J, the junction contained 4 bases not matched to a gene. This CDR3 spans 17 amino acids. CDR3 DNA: TGCGCCAGCAGCCAAGATATCCTAGCGGCTGGGGCCAACGTCCTGACTTTC. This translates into CASSQDILAAGANVLTF.

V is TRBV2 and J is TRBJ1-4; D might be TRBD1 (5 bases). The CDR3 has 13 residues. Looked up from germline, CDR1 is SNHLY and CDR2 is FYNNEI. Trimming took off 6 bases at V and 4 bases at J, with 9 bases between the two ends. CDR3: CASRFQGNEKLFF. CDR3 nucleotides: TGTGCCAGCAGGTTCCAGGGTAATGAAAAACTGTTTTTT.

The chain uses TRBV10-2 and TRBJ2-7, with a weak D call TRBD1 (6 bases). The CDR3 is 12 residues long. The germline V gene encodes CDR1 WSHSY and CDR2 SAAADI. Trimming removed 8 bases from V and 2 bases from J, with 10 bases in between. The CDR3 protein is CASGDKPYEQYF. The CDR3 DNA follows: TGCGCCAGCGGGGACAAGCCCTACGAGCAGTACTTC.

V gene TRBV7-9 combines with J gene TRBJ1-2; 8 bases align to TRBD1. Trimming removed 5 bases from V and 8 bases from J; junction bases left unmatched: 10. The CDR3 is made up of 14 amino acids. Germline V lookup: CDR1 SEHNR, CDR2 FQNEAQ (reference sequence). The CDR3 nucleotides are TGTGCCAGCAGCCCCCTCGGCAGGGGGCAGGGCTACACCTTC. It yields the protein CASSPLGRGQGYTF.

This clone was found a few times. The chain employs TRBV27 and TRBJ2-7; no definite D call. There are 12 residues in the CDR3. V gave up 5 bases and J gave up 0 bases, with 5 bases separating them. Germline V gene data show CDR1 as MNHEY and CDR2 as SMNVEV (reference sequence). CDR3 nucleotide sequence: TGTGCCAGCAGTGCCGGCTCCTACGAGCAGTACTTC. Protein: CASSAGSYEQYF.

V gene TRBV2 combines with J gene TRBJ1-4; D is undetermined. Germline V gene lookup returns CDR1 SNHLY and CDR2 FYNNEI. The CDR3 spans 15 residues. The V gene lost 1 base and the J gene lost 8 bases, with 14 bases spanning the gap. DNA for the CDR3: TGTGCCAGCAGTGAAGAGGGCACTCCTAGCGAAAAACTGTTTTTT. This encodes CASSEEGTPSEKLFF. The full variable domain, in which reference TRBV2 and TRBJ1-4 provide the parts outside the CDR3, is EPEVTQTPSHQVTQMGQEVILRCVPISNHLYFYWYRQILGQKVEFLVSFYNNEISEKSEIFDDQFSVERPDGSNFTLKIRSTKLEDSAMYFCASSEEGTPSEKLFFGSGTQLSVL.

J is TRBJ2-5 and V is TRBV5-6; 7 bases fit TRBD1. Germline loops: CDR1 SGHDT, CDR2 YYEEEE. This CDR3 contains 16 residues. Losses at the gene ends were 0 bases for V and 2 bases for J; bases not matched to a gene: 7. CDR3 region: CASSLAPTGKQETQYF. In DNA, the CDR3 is TGTGCCAGCAGCTTGGCCCCGACAGGGAAACAAGAGACCCAGTACTTC. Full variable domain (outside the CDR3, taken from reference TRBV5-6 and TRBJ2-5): DAGVTQSPTHLIKTRGQQVTLRCSPKSGHDTVSWYQQALGQGPQFIFQYYEEEERQRGNFPDRFSGHQFPNYSSELNVNALLLGDSALYLCASSLAPTGKQETQYFGPGTRLLVL.

The CDR3 DNA reads TGCGCCACCGCCGGGACAGGAGAGACCGGGGAGCTGTTTTTT. Protein sequence: CATAGTGETGELFF. This chain links TRBV10-1 with TRBJ2-2, with 8 bases matching TRBD1. This CDR3 has 14 residues. V was pared by 10 bases and J by 5 bases, with 9 bases of the junction left unmatched. The germline gives CDR1 WNHNN, CDR2 SYGVQD (reference sequence).

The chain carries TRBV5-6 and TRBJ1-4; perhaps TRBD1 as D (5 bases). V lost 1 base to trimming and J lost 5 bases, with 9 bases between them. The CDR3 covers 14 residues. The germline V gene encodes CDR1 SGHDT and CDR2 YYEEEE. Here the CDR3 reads CASSLTGWNEKLFF. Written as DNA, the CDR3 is TGTGCCAGCAGCTTGACAGGTTGGAATGAAAAACTGTTTTTT.

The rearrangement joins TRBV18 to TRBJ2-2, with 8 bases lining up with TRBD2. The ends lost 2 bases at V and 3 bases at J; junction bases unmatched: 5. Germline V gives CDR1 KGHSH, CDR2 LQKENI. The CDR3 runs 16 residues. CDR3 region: CASSPTGGRDTGELFF. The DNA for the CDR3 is TGTGCCAGCTCACCAACGGGAGGGCGAGACACCGGGGAGCTGTTTTTT.

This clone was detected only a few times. The CDR3 region is CASSVASDRDGNTIYF. CDR3 bases: TGTGCCAGCAGCGTAGCTTCGGACAGGGATGGAAACACCATATATTTT. The chain joins TRBV9 to TRBJ1-3, with TRBD1 matching over 8 bases. The CDR3 is 16 amino acids. Germline V gene sequence: CDR1 SGDLS, CDR2 YYNGEE. The V and J ends lost 0 bases and 3 bases, in that order; junction bases with no gene match: 5. The variable domain in full, with the rest retrieved from reference TRBV9 and TRBJ1-3, is DSGVTQTPKHLITATGQRVTLRCSPRSGDLSVYWYQQSLDQGLQFLIQYYNGEERAKGNILERFSAQQFPDLHSELNLSSLELGDSALYFCASSVASDRDGNTIYFGEGSWLTVV.

The CDR3 DNA reads as TGTGCCAGCAGTCAGACAGGGGCACACGGTGAGCAGTTCTTC. Its protein product is CASSQTGAHGEQFF. This chain joins TRBV9 and TRBJ2-1; 8 nucleotides agree with TRBD1. The germline V gene encodes CDR1 SGDLS and CDR2 YYNGEE. The CDR3 extends over 14 amino acids. V was pared by 5 bases and J by 9 bases, with 10 bases of the junction left unmatched. The full variable domain, in which reference TRBV9 and TRBJ2-1 provide the parts outside the CDR3, is DSGVTQTPKHLITATGQRVTLRCSPRSGDLSVYWYQQSLDQGLQFLIQYYNGEERAKGNILERFSAQQFPDLHSELNLSSLELGDSALYFCASSQTGAHGEQFFGPGTRLTVL.

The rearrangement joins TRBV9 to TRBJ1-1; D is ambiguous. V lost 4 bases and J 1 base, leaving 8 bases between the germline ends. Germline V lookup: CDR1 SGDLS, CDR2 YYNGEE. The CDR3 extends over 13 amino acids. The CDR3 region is CASSLKPNTEAFF. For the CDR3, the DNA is TGTGCCAGCAGCCTGAAGCCGAACACTGAAGCTTTCTTT.

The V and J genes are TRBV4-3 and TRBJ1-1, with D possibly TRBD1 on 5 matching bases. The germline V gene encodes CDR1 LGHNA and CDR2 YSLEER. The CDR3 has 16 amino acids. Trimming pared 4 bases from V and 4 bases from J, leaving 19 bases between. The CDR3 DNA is TGCGCCAGCAGCCGTCAACAACAGGCCCTGGGCACTGAAGCTTTCTTT. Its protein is CASSRQQQALGTEAFF.

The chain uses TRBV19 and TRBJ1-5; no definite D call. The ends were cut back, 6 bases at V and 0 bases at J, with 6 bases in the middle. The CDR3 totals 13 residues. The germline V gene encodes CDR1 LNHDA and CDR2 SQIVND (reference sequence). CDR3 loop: CASRRFSNQPQHF. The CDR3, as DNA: TGTGCCAGTAGGAGATTTAGCAATCAGCCCCAGCATTTT.

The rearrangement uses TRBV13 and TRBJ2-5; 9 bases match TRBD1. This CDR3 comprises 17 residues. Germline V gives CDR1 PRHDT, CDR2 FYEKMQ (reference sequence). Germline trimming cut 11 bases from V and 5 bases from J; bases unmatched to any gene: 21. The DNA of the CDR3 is TGTGCCTCTAGCAGGGTGCGGACAGGGGCCGCACGGGAGACCCAGTACTTC. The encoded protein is CASSRVRTGAARETQYF.